This T cell receptor beta chain appears in the sequencing data of a study of T-cell memory formation after mild COVID-19. About the study: Clusters were largely donor specific.

This clonotype was seen a few times. No antigen is known for it. The CDR3 extends over 18 amino acids. V shed 2 bases and J shed 3 bases, with 20 bases lying between them. Germline V gene sequence: CDR1 SGDLS, CDR2 YYNGEE. General study findings and limits: Contracting CD4+ clones sat mainly in CM and EM; CD8+ in EMRA. Certain responding clones were present in pre-infection memory, suggesting participation of cross-reactive memory.

A single record per CDR3 protein comes from TCRdb applying MiXCR to the 5' RACE reads. The table lists roughly 86,000 distinct CDR3 sequences, more than 13% of them singletons, with 39% in the top ten. Sequencing used PBMCs or a T cell subset sorted from them (not recorded which). This chain links TRBV9 with TRBJ2-2; the D gene is possibly TRBD2 (7 bases). The receptor was derived from a man aged 18 to 29 who had mild COVID-19 (a few samples of this study predate the infection). Cell type and time point are not known. The DNA of the CDR3 is TGTGCCAGCAGCGTTGTATTATACAGGGAGGGGGACACCGGGGAGCTGTTTTTT. It is translated as CASSVVLYREGDTGELFF.